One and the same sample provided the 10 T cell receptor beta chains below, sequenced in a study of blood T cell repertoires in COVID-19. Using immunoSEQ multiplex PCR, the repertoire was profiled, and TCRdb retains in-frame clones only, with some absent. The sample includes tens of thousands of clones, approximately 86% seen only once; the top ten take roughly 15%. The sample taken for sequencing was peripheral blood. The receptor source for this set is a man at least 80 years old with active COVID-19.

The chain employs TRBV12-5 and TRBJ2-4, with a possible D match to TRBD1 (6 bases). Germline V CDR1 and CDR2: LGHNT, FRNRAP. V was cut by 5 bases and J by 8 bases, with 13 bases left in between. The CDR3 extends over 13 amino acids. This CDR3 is CASGRTGSHIQYF. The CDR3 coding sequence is TGTGCTAGTGGTCGTACAGGGAGTCACATTCAGTACTTC.

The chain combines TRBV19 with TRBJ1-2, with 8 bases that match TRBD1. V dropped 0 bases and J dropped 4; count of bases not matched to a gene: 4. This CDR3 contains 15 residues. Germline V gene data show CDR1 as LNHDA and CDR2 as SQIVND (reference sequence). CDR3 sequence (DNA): TGTGCCAGTAGTATAGATCATGGACAGGGCTATGGCTACACCTTC. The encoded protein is CASSIDHGQGYGYTF.

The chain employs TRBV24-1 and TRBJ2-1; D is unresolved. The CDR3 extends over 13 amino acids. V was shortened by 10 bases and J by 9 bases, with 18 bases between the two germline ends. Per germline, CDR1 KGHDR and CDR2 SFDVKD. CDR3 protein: CATENSGYGEQFF. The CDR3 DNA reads TGTGCCACAGAAAACTCGGGTTATGGTGAGCAGTTCTTC.

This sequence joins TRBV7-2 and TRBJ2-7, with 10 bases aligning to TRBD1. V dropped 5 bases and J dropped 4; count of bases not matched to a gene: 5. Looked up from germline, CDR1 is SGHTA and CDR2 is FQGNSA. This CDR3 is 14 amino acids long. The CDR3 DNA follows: TGTGCCAGCAGCGTAACGGGACAGGGGTACGAGCAGTACTTC. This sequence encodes CASSVTGQGYEQYF.

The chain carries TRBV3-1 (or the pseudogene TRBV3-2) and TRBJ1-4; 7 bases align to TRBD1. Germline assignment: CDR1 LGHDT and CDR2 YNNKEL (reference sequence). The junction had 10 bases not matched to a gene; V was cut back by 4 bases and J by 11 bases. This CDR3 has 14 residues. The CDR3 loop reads CASSRKIQGQKLFF. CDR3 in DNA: TGTGCCAGCAGCCGAAAAATACAGGGGCAGAAACTGTTTTTT.

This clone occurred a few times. CDR3 DNA sequence: TGTGCCAGTAAGGGACAGGGATCGAGCGGCTACACCTTC. It yields the protein CASKGQGSSGYTF. The chain combines TRBV19 with TRBJ1-2; the match to TRBD1 covers 9 bases. The junction had 8 bases not matched to a gene; V was cut back by 7 bases and J by 8 bases. The CDR3 extends over 13 amino acids. In germline, CDR1 is LNHDA, CDR2 SQIVND (reference sequence). The full variable domain, with the rest looked up from reference TRBV19 and TRBJ1-2, is DGGITQSPKYLFRKEGQNVTLSCEQNLNHDAMYWYRQDPGQGLRLIYYSQIVNDFQKGDIAEGYSVSREKKESFPLTVTSAQKNPTAFYLCASKGQGSSGYTFGSGTRLTVV.

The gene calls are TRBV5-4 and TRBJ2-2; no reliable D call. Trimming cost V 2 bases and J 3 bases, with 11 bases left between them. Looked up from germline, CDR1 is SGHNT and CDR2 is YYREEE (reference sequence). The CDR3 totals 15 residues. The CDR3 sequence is CASSFNGQDTGELFF. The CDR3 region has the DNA TGTGCCAGCAGCTTTAATGGGCAGGACACCGGGGAGCTGTTTTTT.

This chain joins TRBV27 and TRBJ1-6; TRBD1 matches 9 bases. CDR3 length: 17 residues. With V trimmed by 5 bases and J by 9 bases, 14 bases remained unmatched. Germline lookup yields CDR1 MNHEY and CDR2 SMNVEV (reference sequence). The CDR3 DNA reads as TGTGCCAGCAGTCTAACATCACCGGGACAGGGTAGTTCACCCCTCCACTTT. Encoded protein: CASSLTSPGQGSSPLHF.

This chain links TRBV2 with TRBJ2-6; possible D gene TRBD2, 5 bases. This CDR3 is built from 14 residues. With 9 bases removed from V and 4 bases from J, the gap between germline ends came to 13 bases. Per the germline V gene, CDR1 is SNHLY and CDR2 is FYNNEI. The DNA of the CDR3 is TGTGCCAGTGACGGGGTCTTCGGGGCCAACGTCCTGACTTTC. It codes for CASDGVFGANVLTF.

The CDR3 DNA sequence: TGTGCCAGCAGCTCGTTGTTCACTGAAGCTTTCTTT. Translating it yields CASSSLFTEAFF. The chain has TRBV7-2 and TRBJ1-1; D is undetermined. CDR1 is SGHTA, CDR2 FQGNSA, per germline. CDR3 length: 12 amino acids. V was clipped by 4 bases and J by 4 bases, with 7 bases between them.